This entry concerns a single T cell receptor (beta chain). The record originates from a study of blood T cell repertoires in COVID-19. CDR1 LNHDA and CDR2 SQIVND come from the germline V gene (reference sequence). This CDR3 has 16 amino acids. V was pared by 5 bases and J by 0 bases, with 14 bases between. Produced via immunoSEQ multiplex PCR; TCRdb's table is partial and in-frame only. The sample holds about 210,000 clones, approximately 82% seen once. The specimen sequenced was peripheral blood. The receptor's source is a woman between 45 and 65 years old with acute or convalescent COVID-19. This rearrangement joins TRBV19 to TRBJ1-3, with a possible D match to TRBD1 (5 bases). CDR3 in amino acids: CASSPPGSFSGNTIYF. Here the CDR3 DNA reads TGTGCCAGTAGTCCTCCAGGGTCGTTCTCTGGAAACACCATATATTTT.